Below are 9 T cell receptor beta chains sequenced from a single sample in a study of early T cells in non-severe SARS-CoV-2 infection. TCRdb reprocessed the 5' RACE reads via MiXCR and lists one record per CDR3 protein. The repertoire includes approximately 48,000 distinct CDR3 sequences, under 7% of them detected once, and about 2.7% sits in the top ten. The sequenced sample was whole blood, obtained at baseline. The receptors were sampled from an adult who was a healthcare worker with PCR-confirmed SARS-CoV-2 infection or an uninfected control (not recorded which).

This clonotype was observed a handful of times. This chain links TRBV7-9 with TRBJ1-2; no clear D gene. CDR1 and CDR2 from the germline V gene are SEHNR and FQNEAQ (reference sequence). Deletions cut 3 bases from V and 10 bases from J, with 9 bases between. CDR3 size: 11 residues. The CDR3: CASSLSVDYTF. As DNA, the CDR3 is TGTGCCAGCAGCTTGAGTGTTGACTACACCTTC.

The chain couples TRBV5-4 to TRBJ1-2; no clear D gene. Trimming took off 9 bases at V and 3 bases at J, with 18 bases between the two ends. Germline V gene sequence: CDR1 SGHNT, CDR2 YYREEE (reference sequence). The CDR3 has 14 residues. The CDR3 bases are TGTGCCACCCTCGCCCCAGGATTAGACTATGGCTACACCTTC. Encoded protein: CATLAPGLDYGYTF. The full variable domain, rest sourced from reference TRBV5-4 and TRBJ1-2, is ETGVTQSPTHLIKTRGQQVTLRCSSQSGHNTVSWYQQALGQGPQFIFQYYREEENGRGNFPPRFSGLQFPNYSSELNVNALELDDSALYLCATLAPGLDYGYTFGSGTRLTVV.

This clonotype has a count of ten or more. V and J are TRBV5-1 and TRBJ2-5, with D tentatively TRBD1 (5 bases). Per germline, CDR1 SGHRS and CDR2 YFSETQ. With 1 base removed from V and 2 bases from J, the gap between germline ends came to 12 bases. This CDR3 has 15 amino acids. The CDR3 sequence is CASSLIRTPQETQYF. The CDR3 DNA sequence: TGCGCCAGCAGCTTGATCCGGACACCACAAGAGACCCAGTACTTC.

This chain joins TRBV21-1 and TRBJ1-6. TRBV21-1 is assigned pseudogene status. The CDR3 covers 17 residues. The CDR3 DNA reads as TGTGCCAGCAACCTCCCGGACCCGGCATGTGGAAATTCACCCCTCCACTTT. Translated, it gives CASNLPDPACGNSPLHF.

This chain joins TRBV2 and TRBJ2-2, with 9 bases matching TRBD1. J gave up 5 bases and V 6 bases, and 16 bases lay outside the gene matches. Germline values: CDR1 SNHLY, CDR2 FYNNEI. The CDR3 extends over 18 amino acids. CDR3 DNA: TGTGCCAGCAGCCAGACAGGGGGAGGAGGGAGTATGACCGGGGAGCTGTTTTTT. It encodes CASSQTGGGGSMTGELFF.

This clonotype was seen ten or more times. This chain joins TRBV18 and TRBJ1-5; no clear D. This CDR3 has 14 residues. The germline gives CDR1 KGHSH, CDR2 LQKENI. Trimming took off 0 bases at V and 5 bases at J, with 8 bases between the two ends. The CDR3: CASSPPSSYQPQHF. The CDR3 DNA reads TGTGCCAGCTCACCACCGTCTTCTTATCAGCCCCAGCATTTT.

This clonotype was picked up many times. The gene calls are TRBV9 and TRBJ1-1, with no clear D. This CDR3 spans 13 amino acids. Germline V CDR1 and CDR2: SGDLS, YYNGEE. V lost 0 bases, J lost 1 base, and 4 bases lay in between. CDR3 nucleotides: TGTGCCAGCAGCGTAGAAACGAACACTGAAGCTTTCTTT. As protein: CASSVETNTEAFF.

This clonotype was observed many times. The chain recombines TRBV12-3 or TRBV12-4 with TRBJ2-5, with 10 positions matching TRBD2. CDR3 size: 18 residues. Germline trimming cut 3 bases from V and 0 bases from J; bases unmatched to any gene: 10. The DNA for the CDR3 is TGTGCCAGCAGTTTGTCTGGTAGCGGGGGGCCATACCAAGAGACCCAGTACTTC. Amino acids: CASSLSGSGGPYQETQYF.

This clonotype was seen only a few times. The chain joins TRBV10-3 to TRBJ1-1; no clear D gene. The CDR3 extends over 13 amino acids. Trimming removed 7 bases at V and 5 bases at J, with 14 bases between. Germline V lookup: CDR1 ENHRY, CDR2 SYGVKD. The chain's CDR3 is CAIMGRSGTEAFF. CDR3 sequence (DNA): TGTGCCATCATGGGGAGATCGGGGACTGAAGCTTTCTTT.